This T cell receptor (beta chain) appears in the sequencing data of a study of shared clonotypes between healthy human individuals. Several immunoSEQ 96-well plates shared each subset's DNA, each plate a replicate. In the sorted-subset replicate PCRs, 200 ng DNA, 25,000 to 35,000 T cell genomes, was used. TCRdb keeps only in-frame clones here, not all; method: immunoSEQ multiplex PCR. The data contain about 600,000 clones, approximately 97% of them singletons. Looked up from germline, CDR1 is MNHNS and CDR2 is SASEGT. The CDR3 is made up of 14 amino acids. J was trimmed by 1 base and V by 10 bases; bases with no gene match: 7. Regarding this clone: Its antigen is unknown.

Study-level results: How much donors shared clonotypes was expected to be affected by sequencing depth.

This TCR came from a woman aged 25 to 39 in good health. The V call is TRBV6-1, the J call TRBJ1-5; 7 bases line up with TRBD1. What was sequenced was naive CD4+ T cells sorted from blood. The sample's subset: CD45RA+ positively selected. CDR3 nucleotide sequence: TGTGCCACCCGAGACAGGGTGAGCAATCAGCCCCAGCATTTT. This gives the protein CATRDRVSNQPQHF.